This T cell receptor (beta chain) comes out of a study of T cell changes during pregnancy in multiple sclerosis. Sequenced by immunoSEQ multiplex PCR; TCRdb stores in-frame clones only, minus some. In the table there are about 80,000 clones, about 91% of which are singletons. Trimming cost V 6 bases and J 6 bases; bases outside gene matches: 5. The CDR3 is 12 amino acids. Germline values: CDR1 SQVTM, CDR2 ANQGSEA. The chain employs TRBV29-1 and TRBJ2-3, with 8 bases fitting TRBD2. The input for sequencing was peripheral blood, taken before pregnancy. The sequence was collected from a female donor with multiple sclerosis, enrolled in a pregnancy study. CDR3 DNA: TGCAGCGTGGTCGGGGGGGAGGATACGCAGTATTTT. It encodes CSVVGGEDTQYF.